These T cell receptor beta chains were read from a single sample in a study of blood T cell repertoires in COVID-19. Repertoires were generated with immunoSEQ multiplex PCR, while TCRdb's copy carries only in-frame clones and drops some. The sample records 30,000 to 45,000 clones, roughly 80% being singletons. Specimen: peripheral blood. The origin of the receptors is a man at least 80 years old with active or convalescent COVID-19. The CDR3 runs from the conserved cysteine through the conserved F or W. A D gene is named only where the DNA matches it firmly. Clone size, where shown, is once, few, many, or a class for clones that have expanded.

>TRBD1|TRBV5-4|TRBJ1-1|NA
CASSPSYRTGYEAFF
TGTGCCAGCAGCCCCAGCTACCGGACAGGGTACGAAGCTTTCTTT
>NA|TRBV5-1|TRBJ2-7|NA
CASSVTGFYEQYF
TGCGCCAGCAGCGTAACAGGGTTCTACGAGCAGTACTTC
>NA|TRBV7-2|TRBJ2-5|NA
CASSFQWHETQYF
TGTGCCAGCAGCTTCCAATGGCACGAGACCCAGTACTTC
>TRBD1|TRBV19|TRBJ1-2|few
CASRQGATNYGYTF
TGTGCCAGTAGACAGGGGGCAACGAACTATGGCTACACCTTC
>NA|TRBV14|TRBJ1-2|NA
CASSQDRYPFGGYTF
TGTGCCAGCAGCCAAGATAGGTACCCCTTCGGGGGCTACACCTTC
>TRBD1|TRBV5-1|TRBJ1-2|NA
CASTPTGSPSIGYTF
TGCGCCAGCACACCGACAGGGTCCCCTTCTATCGGCTACACCTTC
>TRBD2|TRBV5-1|TRBJ2-3|NA
CASSLEYASGSSNTQYF
TGCGCCAGCAGCTTGGAATATGCTAGCGGGAGCTCGAATACGCAGTATTTT
>NA|TRBV3-1/TRBV3-2|TRBJ2-1|NA
CASSQRRYNEQFF
TGTGCCAGCAGCCAACGCAGATACAATGAGCAGTTCTTC
>NA|TRBV6-2/TRBV6-3|TRBJ1-2|NA
CASSPPAGTRYYGYTF
TGTGCCAGCAGTCCCCCAGCCGGGACAAGGTACTATGGCTACACCTTC
>NA|TRBV19|TRBJ2-1|NA
CASSLTRGNNEQFF
TGTGCCAGTAGCCTAACCCGGGGGAACAATGAGCAGTTCTTC
>TRBD1|TRBV2|TRBJ2-5|NA
CASSEAGTGAIATQYF
TGTGCCAGCAGTGAAGCGGGGACAGGGGCTATAGCGACCCAGTACTTC
>NA|TRBV10-3|TRBJ2-1|NA
CAISETSGTYNEQFF
TGTGCCATCAGTGAGACTAGTGGAACGTACAATGAGCAGTTCTTC
>NA|TRBV4-3|TRBJ1-2|NA
CASSQGGGDRNGYTF
TGCGCCAGCAGCCAGGGGGGAGGGGATCGCAATGGCTACACCTTC
>NA|TRBV6-6|TRBJ2-3|once
CASSYLGPDTQYF
TGTGCCAGCAGTTACTTGGGCCCAGATACGCAGTATTTT
>TRBD1|TRBV6-6|TRBJ1-2|NA
CASRASDRGGYGYTF
TGTGCCAGCAGGGCCTCTGACAGGGGAGGGTATGGCTACACCTTC